This TCR beta chain was identified in a study of graft-versus-host responses after intestinal transplantation. Background on the study: Recipients got multivisceral, liver-intestinal, or isolated intestinal transplants.

Generated by immunoSEQ multiplex PCR, the TCRdb table keeps only in-frame clones and is missing some. The table lists around 37,000 clones, roughly 80% of them singletons. The V gene end was trimmed by 4 bases and the J gene end by 3 bases; junction bases not matched to a gene: 12. This CDR3 spans 16 amino acids. Germline CDR1 is KGHSH and CDR2 is LQKENI. Comments on this clone: The antigen remains unidentified.

Study-level findings and limits: The marrow of recipients harbored GvH clones, and ileum or blood showed some of them first.

The chain combines TRBV18 with TRBJ2-7, with TRBD1 matching 7 bases. This receptor was taken from a human patient who received an intestinal transplant, so some T cells may come from the graft donor. Sequenced material: PBMCs, taken more than 950 days after transplant. DNA of the CDR3: TGTGCCAGCTCACAGCTTCACGGGACAGTCAGCTACGAGCAGTACTTC. This translates into CASSQLHGTVSYEQYF.